Below are 31 T cell receptor beta chains sequenced from a single sample in a study of regulatory T cells in long-lasting Graves disease. As for time point: persistent/refractory GD, antithyroid drugs over 5 years with positive TRAb. TCR sequences were obtained from RNA taken from PBMCs. To make TCR beta libraries, researchers used iRepertoire HTBI primers and Arm-PCR of CDR3 regions. One entry per CDR3 protein results from TCRdb running MiXCR on the multiplex PCR reads. The data hold around 400,000 distinct CDR3 sequences, with 21% observed a single time. The specimen was peripheral blood mononuclear cells (PBMCs), collected when the disease was refractory, from a patient treated with antithyroid drugs. The receptors were sampled from a female donor with Graves disease.

This clonotype was seen ten or more times. V usage is TRBV15 and J usage is TRBJ1-1, with a weak D call TRBD1 (5 bases). CDR3 size: 14 residues. CDR1 is LNHNV and CDR2 is YYDKDF in the germline V gene (reference sequence). The germline V and J ends were trimmed by 3 bases and 3 bases, with 11 bases remaining between them. This chain's CDR3 is CATSSPGPYTEAFF. The DNA for the CDR3 is TGTGCCACCAGCAGCCCAGGGCCATACACTGAAGCTTTCTTT.

At least ten counts were recorded for this clonotype. The chain joins TRBV27 to TRBJ2-5, with D possibly matching TRBD1 (7 bases). Trimming removed 0 bases from V and 4 bases from J, with 15 bases in between. The CDR3 runs 16 residues. CDR1 is MNHEY, CDR2 SMNVEV, per germline (reference sequence). The CDR3 bases are TGTGCCAGCAGTTTATCGATCAGGGGGGAGAGAGAGACCCAGTACTTC. This encodes CASSLSIRGERETQYF.

This clonotype was observed a handful of times. The rearrangement joins TRBV5-6 to TRBJ1-2; no reliable D call. Germline V gene sequence: CDR1 SGHDT, CDR2 YYEEEE. CDR3 length: 12 amino acids. Trimming left V 2 bases short and J 8 bases short, with 10 bases between. CDR3 nucleotide sequence: TGTGCCAGCAGCTTTGCCGGGAGGGGCTACACCTTC. It codes for CASSFAGRGYTF.

This clonotype has at least ten counts. The chain couples TRBV30 to TRBJ1-2; TRBD1 matches at 9 bases. CDR1 is GTSNPN, CDR2 SVGIG, per germline (reference sequence). V was pared by 7 bases and J by 6 bases, with 9 bases of the junction left unmatched. The CDR3 consists of 13 residues. The CDR3 sequence: CAYTGGRGDGYTF. The DNA for the CDR3 is TGTGCCTACACAGGGGGCCGGGGGGATGGCTACACCTTC.

The V and J genes are TRBV11-2 and TRBJ1-3; D is undetermined. Germline V gives CDR1 SGHAT, CDR2 FQNNGV. The CDR3 has 15 amino acids. The V gene lost 5 bases and the J gene lost 3 bases, with 14 bases spanning the gap. The CDR3 region has the DNA TGTGCCAGCAGCCCAGCCCGGGGAGGTGGAAACACCATATATTTT. It codes for CASSPARGGGNTIYF.

This chain uses TRBV20-1 with TRBJ2-7; tentative D call: TRBD1 (5 bases). Germline V CDR1 and CDR2: DFQATT, SNEGSKA (reference sequence). With 1 base removed from V and 1 base from J, the gap between germline ends came to 8 bases. CDR3 length: 13 residues. The CDR3 spells CSARGQLSYEQYF. CDR3 sequence (DNA): TGCAGTGCTAGAGGACAGCTTTCCTACGAGCAGTACTTC.

This clonotype was recorded many times. The rearrangement links TRBV19 to TRBJ2-7, with 9 bases aligning to TRBD1. The CDR3 has 19 residues. The V gene end was trimmed by 3 bases and the J gene end by 2 bases; junction bases not matched to a gene: 17. Per the germline V gene, CDR1 is LNHDA and CDR2 is SQIVND (reference sequence). CDR3 amino acids: CASSIATGQGNLGTYEQYF. The CDR3 DNA follows: TGTGCCAGTAGTATCGCCACGGGACAGGGCAACTTGGGGACCTACGAGCAGTACTTC.

This clonotype was seen only once. V usage is TRBV6-5 and J usage is TRBJ2-3; tentative D call: TRBD1 (5 bases). The length of the CDR3 is 14 residues. Trimming left V 4 bases short and J 1 base short, with 9 bases between. The V gene's germline CDR1 is MNHEY and CDR2 SVGAGI. CDR3 DNA: TGTGCCAGCAGTTTCAGACAGCGCACAGATACGCAGTATTTT. Translated: CASSFRQRTDTQYF.

To note about this clonotype: With a much larger clone just one base away, this may be a read error. The V and J genes are TRBV2 and TRBJ2-7; 8 bases are a match to TRBD1. CDR3 size: 12 residues. The V and J ends lost 11 bases and 6 bases, in that order; junction bases with no gene match: 9. Germline CDR1 SNHLY, CDR2 FYNNEI. CDR3 coding DNA: TGTGCCCCTAGGCAGGGGGCTGTCGAGCAGTACTTC. This sequence encodes CAPRQGAVEQYF.

This clonotype was counted ten times or more. The chain joins TRBV5-1 to TRBJ1-1; no definite D call. CDR1 and CDR2 from the germline V gene are SGHRS and YFSETQ. The CDR3 extends over 14 amino acids. V was trimmed by 5 bases and J by 4 bases, leaving 15 bases between them. The CDR3 region has the DNA TGCGCCAGCAGGCGGGGAGAGCGGGGCACTGAAGCTTTCTTT. Protein: CASRRGERGTEAFF. Supplemented by reference TRBV5-1 and TRBJ1-1, the full variable domain reads KAGVTQTPRYLIKTRGQQVTLSCSPISGHRSVSWYQQTPGQGLQFLFEYFSETQRNKGNFPGRFSGRQFSNSRSEMNVSTLELGDSALYLCASRRGERGTEAFFGQGTRLTVV.

The rearrangement links TRBV2 to TRBJ1-6; the D is unclear. The length of the CDR3 is 14 residues. Germline V gene sequence: CDR1 SNHLY, CDR2 FYNNEI. V lost 6 bases, J lost 9 bases, and 15 bases lay in between. CDR3 nucleotide sequence: TGTGCCAGCAGCCTGGGCCCCCTCGGTTCACCCCTCCACTTT. This gives the protein CASSLGPLGSPLHF.

About this clonotype: A much bigger clone sits one base away, suggesting this may be a read error. This chain connects TRBV28 to TRBJ2-1; TRBD2 aligns across 13 bases. After removal of 7 bases from V and 6 bases from J, the junction contained 6 bases not matched to a gene. This CDR3 has 15 residues. CDR1 is MDHEN, CDR2 SYDVKM, per germline. The CDR3 reads CASNPTSGGANEQFF. The CDR3 DNA follows: TGTGCCAGCAACCCTACTAGCGGGGGGGCCAATGAGCAGTTCTTC.

This clonotype has ten or more counts. This chain links TRBV10-3 with TRBJ2-7, with D possibly TRBD2 on 5 matching bases. The germline V gene has CDR1 ENHRY and CDR2 SYGVKD. The CDR3 has 14 residues. V lost 10 bases and J 0 bases, leaving 16 bases between the germline ends. The CDR3 DNA follows: TGTGCCAGCAGCTCCGGGGTAAGCTCCTACGAGCAGTACTTC. As protein: CASSSGVSSYEQYF.

Ten or more counts support this clonotype. The gene calls are TRBV28 and TRBJ1-1, with 7 bases aligning to TRBD1. V shed 5 bases and J 2 bases; nucleotides not matched to a gene: 5. CDR1 MDHEN and CDR2 SYDVKM come from the germline V gene. The CDR3 spans 14 residues. CDR3 nucleotides: TGTGCCAGCAGTACGGGACAGTTAAACACTGAAGCTTTCTTT. Its translation is CASSTGQLNTEAFF.

This clonotype was recorded many times. The gene calls are TRBV9 and TRBJ1-4; D ambiguous. The CDR3 has 14 amino acids. Germline loops: CDR1 SGDLS, CDR2 YYNGEE. Trimming took off 3 bases at V and 4 bases at J, with 10 bases between the two ends. In nucleotides, the CDR3 is TGTGCCAGCAGCGCGGACGGCTATAATGAAAAACTGTTTTTT. Residues: CASSADGYNEKLFF. Based on the CDR3 plus reference TRBV9 and TRBJ1-4, the full variable domain is DSGVTQTPKHLITATGQRVTLRCSPRSGDLSVYWYQQSLDQGLQFLIQYYNGEERAKGNILERFSAQQFPDLHSELNLSSLELGDSALYFCASSADGYNEKLFFGSGTQLSVL.

This clonotype was seen at least ten times. The J gene is TRBJ2-7, the V gene TRBV28, with D possibly being TRBD2 (6 bases). Trimming left V 6 bases short and J 7 bases short, with 22 bases between. Per the germline V gene, CDR1 is MDHEN and CDR2 is SYDVKM. The CDR3 extends over 15 amino acids. DNA for the CDR3: TGTGCCAGCAGCTCTCCAACCCGGCGGGGCCCAGAGCAGTACTTC. Its protein product is CASSSPTRRGPEQYF.

This clonotype was seen ten or more times. The J gene is TRBJ2-5, the V gene TRBV7-3; no clear D. The V end was cut by 6 bases, the J end by 5 bases, with 13 bases between. The CDR3 loop spans 13 amino acids. Germline CDR1 and CDR2: SGHTA and FQGTGA. The CDR3 protein is CASRRQAGETQYF. The CDR3 DNA sequence: TGTGCCAGCAGGAGGCAGGCCGGGGAGACCCAGTACTTC.

This chain uses TRBV19 with TRBJ1-1; D is ambiguous. V was cut by 3 bases and J by 6 bases, with 11 bases left in between. The CDR3 is 13 amino acids. Germline-derived CDR1 and CDR2 are LNHDA and SQIVND (reference sequence). The CDR3 loop reads CASSMVTWAEAFF. In DNA form, the CDR3 reads TGTGCCAGTAGTATGGTGACTTGGGCTGAAGCTTTCTTT.

The chain is built from TRBV18 and TRBJ2-5; D gene uncertain. The germline CDR1 and CDR2 sequences are KGHSH and LQKENI. V dropped 4 bases and J dropped 2 bases, with 8 bases sitting between them. This CDR3 has 13 residues. The CDR3 bases are TGTGCCAGCTCACAGGGATGGCAAGAGACCCAGTACTTC. This encodes CASSQGWQETQYF.

There are many counts of this clonotype. V and J are TRBV28 and TRBJ2-5; 10 bases agree with TRBD1. Germline loops: CDR1 MDHEN, CDR2 SYDVKM. Germline trimming cut 1 base from V and 3 bases from J; bases unmatched to any gene: 11. The CDR3 extends over 18 amino acids. In DNA, the CDR3 is TGTGCCAGCAGTTTATTGCACCTTCGGGACAGGGGAAAAGAGACCCAGTACTTC. This translates into CASSLLHLRDRGKETQYF.

V and J are TRBV6-1 and TRBJ2-2, with unresolved D. Between the trimmed V and J ends, which lost 6 bases and 6 bases, there was a span of 11 bases. Germline assignment: CDR1 MNHNS and CDR2 SASEGT. This CDR3 has 13 residues. CDR3 amino acids: CASRRREAGELFF. The CDR3, as DNA: TGTGCCAGCAGGAGGCGCGAGGCCGGGGAGCTGTTTTTT.

This sequence joins TRBV20-1 and TRBJ2-7, with D perhaps matching TRBD2 (6 bases). Germline loops: CDR1 DFQATT, CDR2 SNEGSKA (reference sequence). The CDR3 runs 14 residues. Trimming left V 6 bases short and J 1 base short, with 16 bases between. The CDR3 spells CSAPSRGLSYEQYF. DNA of the CDR3: TGCAGTGCACCTAGCCGGGGACTGTCCTACGAGCAGTACTTC.

This clonotype was picked up many times. The chain is built from TRBV6-5 and TRBJ2-7; 9 bases are a match to TRBD1. Trimming took 3 bases from V and 12 from J; bases not matched to a gene: 12. Germline V CDR1 and CDR2: MNHEY, SVGAGI. This CDR3 has 14 residues. CDR3 nucleotides: TGTGCCAGCAGTTATGGAGCCGGGACAGGGTATCCGTACTTC. Its protein is CASSYGAGTGYPYF.

This clonotype showed up just a few times. The chain combines TRBV5-4 with TRBJ1-1, with a tentative D call TRBD1 (6 bases). Trimming removed 4 bases at V and 4 bases at J, with 14 bases between. The CDR3 contains 14 residues. Per the germline V gene, CDR1 is SGHNT and CDR2 is YYREEE (reference sequence). The CDR3 loop reads CASSARQGSTEAFF. DNA of the CDR3: TGTGCCAGCAGCGCCCGCCAGGGGAGCACTGAAGCTTTCTTT.

This clonotype appeared many times. The chain carries TRBV28 and TRBJ2-2; TRBD2 matches at 12 bases. The CDR3 contains 17 residues. The junction had 6 bases not matched to a gene; V was cut back by 1 base and J by 6 bases. From germline, CDR1 is MDHEN and CDR2 SYDVKM. CDR3 in DNA: TGTGCCAGCAGTTTATCCCAACTAGCGGGAGGCCCCGGGGAGCTGTTTTTT. Residues: CASSLSQLAGGPGELFF.

The chain recombines TRBV5-5 with TRBJ2-5; the match to TRBD1 covers 8 bases. Germline-derived CDR1 and CDR2 are SGHKS and YYEKEE (reference sequence). The CDR3 runs to 12 residues. Trimming removed 6 bases from V and 3 bases from J; junction bases left unmatched: 1. The CDR3: CASTGQEETQYF. In nucleotides, the CDR3 is TGTGCCAGCACGGGACAGGAAGAGACCCAGTACTTC.

This clonotype was seen only once. The chain combines TRBV29-1 with TRBJ2-7; either TRBD1 or TRBD2 may supply D (6 bases each). Looked up from germline, CDR1 is SQVTM and CDR2 is ANQGSEA. Trimming removed 3 bases from V and 3 bases from J, with 9 bases in between. The CDR3 covers 12 residues. The CDR3 sequence is CSVDGGDYEQYF. CDR3 DNA: TGCAGCGTTGACGGGGGCGACTACGAGCAGTACTTC.

The V gene is TRBV4-1, the J gene TRBJ2-7, with TRBD1 as a possible D gene (6 bases). Germline V CDR1 and CDR2: MGHRA, YSYEKL. Trimming took off 8 bases at V and 2 bases at J, with 19 bases between the two ends. This CDR3 is built from 15 residues. CDR3 region: CASARVGQPTYEQYF. Written as DNA, the CDR3 is TGCGCCAGCGCGCGGGTGGGACAACCGACCTACGAGCAGTACTTC.

This clonotype was seen many times. This chain joins TRBV11-2 and TRBJ1-4; 7 nucleotides agree with TRBD1. The germline V gene encodes CDR1 SGHAT and CDR2 FQNNGV. CDR3 size: 16 residues. V lost 4 bases and J lost 6; bases outside the gene matches: 11. The CDR3 region is CASSSSTGARDEKLFF. The CDR3 DNA reads TGTGCCAGCAGCTCCTCCACAGGGGCCCGTGATGAAAAACTGTTTTTT.

This clonotype was recorded once. This chain uses TRBV19 with TRBJ2-1; 7 bases are a match to TRBD1. The germline CDR1 and CDR2 sequences are LNHDA and SQIVND (reference sequence). V lost 6 bases to trimming and J lost 3 bases; unmatched junction nucleotides: 5. The CDR3 has 14 amino acids. The CDR3 DNA sequence: TGTGCCAGTAGGCAGGGGGACATCTACAATGAGCAGTTCTTC. Amino acids: CASRQGDIYNEQFF. Based on the CDR3 plus reference TRBV19 and TRBJ2-1, the full variable domain is DGGITQSPKYLFRKEGQNVTLSCEQNLNHDAMYWYRQDPGQGLRLIYYSQIVNDFQKGDIAEGYSVSREKKESFPLTVTSAQKNPTAFYLCASRQGDIYNEQFFGPGTRLTVL.

This clonotype occurred many times. V usage is TRBV20-1 and J usage is TRBJ2-7; 7 nucleotides agree with TRBD2. The V gene end was trimmed by 6 bases and the J gene end by 2 bases; junction bases not matched to a gene: 4. The CDR3 has 12 residues. Germline values: CDR1 DFQATT, CDR2 SNEGSKA (reference sequence). The CDR3 reads CSAHRGAYEQYF. In DNA form, the CDR3 reads TGCAGTGCACACCGGGGGGCCTACGAGCAGTACTTC.